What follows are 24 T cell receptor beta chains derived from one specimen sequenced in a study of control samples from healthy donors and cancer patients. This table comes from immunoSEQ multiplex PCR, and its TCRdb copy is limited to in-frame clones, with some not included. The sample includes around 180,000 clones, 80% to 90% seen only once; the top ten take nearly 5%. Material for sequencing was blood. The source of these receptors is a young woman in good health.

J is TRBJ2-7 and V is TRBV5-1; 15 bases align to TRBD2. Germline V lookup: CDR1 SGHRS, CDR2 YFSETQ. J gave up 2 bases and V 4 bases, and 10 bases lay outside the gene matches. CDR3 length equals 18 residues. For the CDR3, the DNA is TGCGCCAGCAGCCATCTTGGGACTAGCGGGAGGACTCCCTACGAGCAGTACTTC. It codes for CASSHLGTSGRTPYEQYF.

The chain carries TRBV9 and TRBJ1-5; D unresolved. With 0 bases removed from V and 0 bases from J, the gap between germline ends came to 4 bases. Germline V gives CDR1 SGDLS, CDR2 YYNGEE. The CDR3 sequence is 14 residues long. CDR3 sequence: CASSVGDSNQPQHF. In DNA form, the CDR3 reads TGTGCCAGCAGCGTAGGAGATAGCAATCAGCCCCAGCATTTT.

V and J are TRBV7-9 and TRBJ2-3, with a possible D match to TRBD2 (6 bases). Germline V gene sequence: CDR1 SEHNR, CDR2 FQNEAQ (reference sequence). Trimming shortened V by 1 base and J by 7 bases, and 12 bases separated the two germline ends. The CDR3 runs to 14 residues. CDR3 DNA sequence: TGTGCCAGCAGCTTAGATAGGGACTTCAATACGCAGTATTTT. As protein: CASSLDRDFNTQYF.

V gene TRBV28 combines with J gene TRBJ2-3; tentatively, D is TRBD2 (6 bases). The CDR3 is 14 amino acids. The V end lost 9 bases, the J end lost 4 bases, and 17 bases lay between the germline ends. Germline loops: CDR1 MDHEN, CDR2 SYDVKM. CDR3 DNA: TGTGCCAGTGGGGGGAGAGGGTACGCAGATACGCAGTATTTT. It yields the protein CASGGRGYADTQYF.

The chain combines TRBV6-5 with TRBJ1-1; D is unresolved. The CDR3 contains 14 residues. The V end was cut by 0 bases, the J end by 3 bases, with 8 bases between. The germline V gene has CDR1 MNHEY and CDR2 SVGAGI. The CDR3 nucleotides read TGTGCCAGCAGTTACTCTGGACGGCACACTGAAGCTTTCTTT. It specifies CASSYSGRHTEAFF.

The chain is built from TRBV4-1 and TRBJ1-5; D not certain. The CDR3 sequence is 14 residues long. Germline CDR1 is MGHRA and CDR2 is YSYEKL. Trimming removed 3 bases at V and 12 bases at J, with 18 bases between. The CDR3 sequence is CASSQENNMRLQHF. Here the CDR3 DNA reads TGCGCCAGCAGCCAGGAAAACAACATGAGGCTCCAGCATTTT.

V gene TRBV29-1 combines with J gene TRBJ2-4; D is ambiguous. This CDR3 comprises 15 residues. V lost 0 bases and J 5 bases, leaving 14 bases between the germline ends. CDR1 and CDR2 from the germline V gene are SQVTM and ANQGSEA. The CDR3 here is CSVEDTVAAQNIQYF. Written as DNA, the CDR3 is TGCAGCGTTGAAGACACGGTGGCGGCCCAAAACATTCAGTACTTC.

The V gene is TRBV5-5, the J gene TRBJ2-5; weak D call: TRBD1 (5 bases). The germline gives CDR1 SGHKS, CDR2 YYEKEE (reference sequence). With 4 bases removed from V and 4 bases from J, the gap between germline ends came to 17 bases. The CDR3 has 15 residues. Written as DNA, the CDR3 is TGTGCCAGCAGCCAACCTGGGTGGCAGGGAGAGACCCAGTACTTC. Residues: CASSQPGWQGETQYF.

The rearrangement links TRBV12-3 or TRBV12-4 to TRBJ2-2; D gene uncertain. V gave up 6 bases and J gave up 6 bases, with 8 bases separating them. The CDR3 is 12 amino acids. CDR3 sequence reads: CASSPSAGELFF. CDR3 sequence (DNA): TGTGCCAGCAGCCCATCTGCCGGGGAGCTGTTTTTT.

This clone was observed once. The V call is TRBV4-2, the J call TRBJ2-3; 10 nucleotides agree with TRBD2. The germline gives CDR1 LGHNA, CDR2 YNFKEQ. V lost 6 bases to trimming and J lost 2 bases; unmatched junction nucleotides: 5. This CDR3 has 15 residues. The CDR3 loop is CASSLAGAYTDTQYF. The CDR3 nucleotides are TGTGCCAGCAGTCTAGCGGGAGCCTACACAGATACGCAGTATTTT.

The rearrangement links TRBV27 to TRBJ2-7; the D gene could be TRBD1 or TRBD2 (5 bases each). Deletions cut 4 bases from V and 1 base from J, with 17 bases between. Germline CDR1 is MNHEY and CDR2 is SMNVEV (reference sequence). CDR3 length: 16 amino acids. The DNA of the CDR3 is TGTGCCAGCAGTTACCCCCGTTGGGGGATTTCCTACGAGCAGTACTTC. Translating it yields CASSYPRWGISYEQYF.

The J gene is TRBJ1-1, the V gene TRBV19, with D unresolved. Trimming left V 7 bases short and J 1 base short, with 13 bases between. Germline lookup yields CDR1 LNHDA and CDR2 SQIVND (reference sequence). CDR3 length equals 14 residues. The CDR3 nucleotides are TGTGCCAGTACCCAAATAGGAGGGAACACTGAAGCTTTCTTT. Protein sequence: CASTQIGGNTEAFF.

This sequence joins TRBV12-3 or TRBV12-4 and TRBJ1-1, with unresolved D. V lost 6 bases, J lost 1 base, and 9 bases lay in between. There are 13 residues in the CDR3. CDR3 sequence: CASSQAPNTEAFF. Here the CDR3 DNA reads TGTGCCAGCAGCCAAGCCCCGAACACTGAAGCTTTCTTT.

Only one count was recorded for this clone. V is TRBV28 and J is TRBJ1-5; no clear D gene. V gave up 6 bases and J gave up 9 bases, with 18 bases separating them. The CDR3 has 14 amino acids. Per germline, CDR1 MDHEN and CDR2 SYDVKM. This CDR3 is CASSPSPPRGPQHF. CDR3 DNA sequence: TGTGCCAGCAGCCCCTCCCCCCCGCGGGGGCCCCAGCATTTT. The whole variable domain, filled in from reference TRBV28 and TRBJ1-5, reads DVKVTQSSRYLVKRTGEKVFLECVQDMDHENMFWYRQDPGLGLRLIYFSYDVKMKEKGDIPEGYSVSREKKERFSLILESASTNQTSMYLCASSPSPPRGPQHFGDGTRLSIL.

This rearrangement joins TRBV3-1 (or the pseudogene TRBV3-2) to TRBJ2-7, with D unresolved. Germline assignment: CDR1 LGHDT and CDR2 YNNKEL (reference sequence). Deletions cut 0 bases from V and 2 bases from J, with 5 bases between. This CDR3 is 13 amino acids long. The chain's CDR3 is CASSQDFTYEQYF. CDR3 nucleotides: TGTGCCAGCAGCCAAGACTTTACCTACGAGCAGTACTTC.

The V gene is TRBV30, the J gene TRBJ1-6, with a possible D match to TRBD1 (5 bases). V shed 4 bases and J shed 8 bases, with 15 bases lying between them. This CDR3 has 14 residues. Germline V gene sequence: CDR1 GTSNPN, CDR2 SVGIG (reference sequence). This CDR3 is CAWMGRDGHSPLHF. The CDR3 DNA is TGTGCCTGGATGGGCCGGGACGGCCATTCACCCCTCCACTTT.

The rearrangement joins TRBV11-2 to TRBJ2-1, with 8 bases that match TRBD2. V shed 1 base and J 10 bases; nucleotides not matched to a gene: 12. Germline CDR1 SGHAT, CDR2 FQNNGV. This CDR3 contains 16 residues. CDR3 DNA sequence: TGTGCCAGCAGCTTAGGCCGGGGGGGCCGTCTCCAGGAGCAGTTCTTC. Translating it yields CASSLGRGGRLQEQFF.

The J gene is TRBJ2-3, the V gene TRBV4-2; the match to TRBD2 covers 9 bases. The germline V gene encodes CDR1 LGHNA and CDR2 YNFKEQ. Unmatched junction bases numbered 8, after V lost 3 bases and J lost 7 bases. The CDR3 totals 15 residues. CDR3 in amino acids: CASSHYWAGGNTQYF. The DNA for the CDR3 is TGTGCCAGCAGCCACTACTGGGCGGGGGGGAATACGCAGTATTTT.

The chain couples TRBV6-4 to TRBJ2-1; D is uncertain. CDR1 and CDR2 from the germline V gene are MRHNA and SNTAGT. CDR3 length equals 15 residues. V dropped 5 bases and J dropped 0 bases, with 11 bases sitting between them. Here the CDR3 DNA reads TGTGCCAGCAGTAGGACCGAGAGCTCCTACAATGAGCAGTTCTTC. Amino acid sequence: CASSRTESSYNEQFF.

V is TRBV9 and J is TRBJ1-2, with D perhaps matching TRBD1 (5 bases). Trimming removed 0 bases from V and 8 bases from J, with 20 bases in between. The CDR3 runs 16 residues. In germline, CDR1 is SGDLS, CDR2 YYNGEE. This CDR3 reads CASSVEFWGRTEGYTF. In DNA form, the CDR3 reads TGTGCCAGCAGCGTAGAATTTTGGGGACGGACGGAAGGCTACACCTTC.

This CDR3 reads CASSLESGGSLSPLHF. The CDR3 nucleotides are TGCGCCAGCAGCTTGGAGTCGGGGGGATCCCTGTCACCCCTCCACTTT. The V call is TRBV5-1, the J call TRBJ1-6; D might be TRBD1 (5 bases). V was trimmed by 0 bases and J by 10 bases, leaving 17 bases between them. CDR1 SGHRS and CDR2 YFSETQ come from the germline V gene. The CDR3 totals 16 residues.

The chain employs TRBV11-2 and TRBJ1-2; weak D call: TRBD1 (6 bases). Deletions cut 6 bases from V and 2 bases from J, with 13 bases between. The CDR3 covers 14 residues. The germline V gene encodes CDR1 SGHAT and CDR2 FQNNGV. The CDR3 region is CASRNLDRNYGYTF. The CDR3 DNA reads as TGTGCCAGCAGAAACTTGGACAGAAACTATGGCTACACCTTC.

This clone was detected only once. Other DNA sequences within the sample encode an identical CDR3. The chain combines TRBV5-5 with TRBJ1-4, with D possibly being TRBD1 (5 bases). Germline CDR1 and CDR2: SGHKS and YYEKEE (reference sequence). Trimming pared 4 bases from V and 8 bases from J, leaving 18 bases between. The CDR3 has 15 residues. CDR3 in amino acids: CASSRRGGGLEKLFF. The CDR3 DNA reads TGTGCCAGCAGCCGGCGGGGGGGAGGTTTGGAAAAACTGTTTTTT.

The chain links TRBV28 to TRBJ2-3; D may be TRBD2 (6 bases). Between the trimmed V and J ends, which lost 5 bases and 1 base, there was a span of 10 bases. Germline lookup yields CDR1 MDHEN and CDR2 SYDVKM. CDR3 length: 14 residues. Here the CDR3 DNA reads TGTGCCAGCAGTCGGGACTCCCGCACAGATACGCAGTATTTT. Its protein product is CASSRDSRTDTQYF.